Listed below are T cell receptor beta chains from one sample, sequenced in a study of early T cells in non-severe SARS-CoV-2 infection. TCRdb fed the 5' RACE reads into MiXCR, producing one record per CDR3 protein. The table shows approximately 90,000 distinct CDR3 sequences, with 11% occurring only once. The source material was whole blood, sampled at baseline. Receptor source: an adult who was a healthcare worker with PCR-confirmed SARS-CoV-2 infection or an uninfected control (not recorded which). Both conserved end residues are part of each CDR3. The D gene is left open where the match is weak. The size of a clone is reported for some rows only, either as once, few or many, or as a class for expanded clones.

V gene	clone size	J gene	CDR3 length	D gene	CDR3 DNA	CDR3 protein
TRBV29-1	many	TRBJ2-3	12	.	TGCAGCGTTCGGCAAGGGCAGGATACGCAGTATTTT	CSVRQGQDTQYF
TRBV27	many	TRBJ2-5	19	TRBD2	TGTGCCAGCAGTCTAACGCCTCTAGCGGGAGGGCCACGGTTTGAGACCCAGTACTTC	CASSLTPLAGGPRFETQYF
TRBV7-8	.	TRBJ2-3	19	TRBD2	TGTGCCAGCAGCATCGGACTAGCGGGTTTTAGACCTAGCACAGATACGCAGTATTTT	CASSIGLAGFRPSTDTQYF
TRBV11-2	few	TRBJ2-3	16	.	TGTGCCAGCAGCTTAGTGCAGGTTCTTGGAACAGATACGCAGTATTTT	CASSLVQVLGTDTQYF
TRBV12-3/TRBV12-4	many	TRBJ1-5	19	.	TGTGCCAGCAGTTTACCCAATCCGCGGGGGCTGAGGAGCAATCAGCCCCAGCATTTT	CASSLPNPRGLRSNQPQHF
TRBV29-1	.	TRBJ2-4	13	TRBD1	TGCAGCGTTGGACAGGGGCCCCCAAACATTCAGTACTTC	CSVGQGPPNIQYF
TRBV14	many	TRBJ1-1	14	.	TGTGCCAGCAGTCCGCTTGTTTCGAACACTGAAGCTTTCTTT	CASSPLVSNTEAFF
TRBV7-2	.	TRBJ2-2	19	TRBD2	TGTGCCAGCAGCCCTCGGGCGGCTAGCGGGAGGACGGGCACCGGGGAGCTGTTTTTT	CASSPRAASGRTGTGELFF
TRBV15	many	TRBJ2-1	17	TRBD2	TGTGCCACCAGCAGAGAACTAGCGGGTAACTCCTACAATGAGCAGTTCTTC	CATSRELAGNSYNEQFF
TRBV29-1	.	TRBJ2-1	15	.	TGCAGCGTTGAAGATTGGGGACGGGGCTTTAATGAGCAGTTCTTC	CSVEDWGRGFNEQFF
TRBV5-1	few	TRBJ2-3	14	.	TGCGCCAGCAGTCCTAACGGGGGTCCAGATACGCAGTATTTT	CASSPNGGPDTQYF
TRBV30	.	TRBJ2-5	13	TRBD2	TGTGCTGGGGGTCAGCGGGAAGAAGAGACCCAGTACTTC	CAGGQREEETQYF
TRBV20-1	.	TRBJ2-7	17	TRBD2	TGCAGTGCGGAGAGATCACTAGCGGGGGAGTTCTCCTACGAGCAGTACTTC	CSAERSLAGEFSYEQYF
TRBV6-5	.	TRBJ2-7	13	.	TGTGCCAGCAGTTACAAGCCAACCTACGAGCAGTACTTC	CASSYKPTYEQYF
TRBV4-1	.	TRBJ2-1	14	.	TGCGCCAGCAGCCAAGGACAGGTGGGCAATGAGCAGTTCTTC	CASSQGQVGNEQFF
TRBV19	many	TRBJ2-1	15	TRBD1	TGTGCCAGTAGTATCTACTCCGACAGGGAGAATGAGCAGTTCTTC	CASSIYSDRENEQFF
TRBV11-2	many	TRBJ2-3	12	.	TGTGCCAGCAGCTTAATCACAGATACGCAGTATTTT	CASSLITDTQYF
TRBV7-2	.	TRBJ1-1	15	.	TGTGCCAGCAGCTGGGAAGGTCAAAGGAACACTGAAGCTTTCTTT	CASSWEGQRNTEAFF
TRBV20-1	few	TRBJ1-1	13	.	TGCAGTGCTAGCCCTCTTTCGAACACTGAAGCTTTCTTT	CSASPLSNTEAFF
TRBV11-2	.	TRBJ2-5	12	.	TGTGCCAGCAGCTCCTCACAAGAGACCCAGTACTTC	CASSSSQETQYF
TRBV3-1	few	TRBJ1-1	15	.	TGTGCCAGCAGCCAAGAGCCGTTTGGAGTCACTGAAGCTTTCTTT	CASSQEPFGVTEAFF
TRBV20-1	many	TRBJ1-5	13	.	TGCAGTGCTAGAGATGACTTCGATCAGCCCCAGCATTTT	CSARDDFDQPQHF
TRBV13	few	TRBJ2-3	14	TRBD2	TGTGCCGTCTCGGGGGGGCCGAGCACAGATACGCAGTATTTT	CAVSGGPSTDTQYF
TRBV5-4	few	TRBJ2-1	12	.	TGTGCCAGCAGCTTTGGGCTGGATGAGCAGTTCTTC	CASSFGLDEQFF
TRBV24-1	many	TRBJ2-3	16	TRBD2	TGTGCCACCAGTGAAGGGACTAGCGATTACACAGATACGCAGTATTTT	CATSEGTSDYTDTQYF
TRBV5-1	few	TRBJ2-3	14	TRBD1	TGCGCCAGCAGCTTCGGACAGGCGACAGATACGCAGTATTTT	CASSFGQATDTQYF
TRBV21-1	.	TRBJ2-3	14	.	TGTGCCAGCAGCACAAGGGACTTCACAGATACGCAGTATTTT	CASSTRDFTDTQYF
TRBV3-1	many	TRBJ1-4	13	.	TGTGCCAGCAGCCAAGTCCCTAATGAAAAACTGTTTTTT	CASSQVPNEKLFF
TRBV5-4	.	TRBJ2-5	14	.	TGTGCCAGCAGCCTGGACAGCCAACAAGAGACCCAGTACTTC	CASSLDSQQETQYF
TRBV6-2/TRBV6-3	many	TRBJ2-3	16	TRBD1	TGTGCCAGCAGTTACGCGGACAGGCCGGAGCGAGATACGCAGTATTTT	CASSYADRPERDTQYF
TRBV6-2/TRBV6-3	many	TRBJ1-2	11	.	TGTGCCAGCTGGGGCAGGGCTGGCTACACCTTC	CASWGRAGYTF
TRBV5-1	.	TRBJ1-2	13	TRBD1	TGCGCCAGCAGCCCTGACAGGGGTAAGGGCTACACCTTC	CASSPDRGKGYTF
TRBV28	many	TRBJ2-3	16	TRBD1	TGTGCCAGCATCCAGCCGGGACAGGGGGCTAGAGATACGCAGTATTTT	CASIQPGQGARDTQYF
TRBV30	.	TRBJ2-1	13	.	TGTGCCTGGAGTACGGTGACCTACAATGAGCAGTTCTTC	CAWSTVTYNEQFF
TRBV10-3	.	TRBJ2-3	15	TRBD2	TGTGCCAGCCGGGAGGAGATTAGCGGCACAGATACGCAGTATTTT	CASREEISGTDTQYF
TRBV6-5	.	TRBJ1-6	14	.	TGTGCCAGCAGTTACCAGGGGAACGAGTCACCCCTCCACTTT	CASSYQGNESPLHF
TRBV7-9	many	TRBJ2-2	12	.	TGTGCCAGCAGCCCCGAGGCCGGGGAGCTGTTTTTT	CASSPEAGELFF
TRBV5-1	many	TRBJ2-1	14	.	TGCGCCAGCAGCTTGGGCGACATCTACAATGAGCAGTTCTTC	CASSLGDIYNEQFF
TRBV7-9	few	TRBJ1-1	14	.	TGTGCCAGCAGCTTAGGGCAGAGAGACACTGAAGTTTTCTTT	CASSLGQRDTEVFF
TRBV2	many	TRBJ1-5	15	.	TGTGCCAGCAGTGAAGCGACGGGAACAATCAGGCCCCAGCATTTT	CASSEATGTIRPQHF
TRBV29-1	.	TRBJ1-1	11	.	TGCAGCGCCTGGAGGAGCACTGAAGCTTTCTTT	CSAWRSTEAFF
TRBV7-8	many	TRBJ2-1	16	.	TGTGCCAGCAGCCCCTCCGGACAGGGAGGGAGCAGCGAGCAGTTCTTC	CASSPSGQGGSSEQFF
TRBV5-1	.	TRBJ1-1	14	.	TGCGCCAGCAGCTTGGTAGGCAGGGAGCATGAAGCTTTCTTT	CASSLVGREHEAFF
TRBV24-1	many	TRBJ2-1	17	TRBD2	TGTGCCACCAGTGATTCCGTAGGGCGGGGGACCTACAATGAGCAGTTCTTC	CATSDSVGRGTYNEQFF
TRBV7-2	many	TRBJ1-2	15	.	TGTGCCAGCAGCTTAGATTTTACCGGGACACATGGCTACACCTTC	CASSLDFTGTHGYTF
TRBV6-5	many	TRBJ1-1	14	.	TGTGCCAGCAGAGAACCCTCCAGAGACACTGAAGCTTTCTTT	CASREPSRDTEAFF
TRBV29-1	many	TRBJ2-1	13	TRBD2	TGCAGCGTCGGACTAGCGGGGGACAATGAGCAGTTCTTC	CSVGLAGDNEQFF
TRBV7-9	.	TRBJ2-6	20	TRBD1	TGTGCCAGCAGCGCCGGGACAGGGTTCTACGGAAGCTCTGGGGCCAACGTCCTGACTTTC	CASSAGTGFYGSSGANVLTF
TRBV20-1	.	TRBJ2-3	14	TRBD2	TGCAGTGCTAGAGATCGCACTAGCGGAGATACGCAGTATTTT	CSARDRTSGDTQYF
TRBV6-5	.	TRBJ1-2	15	.	TGTGCCAGCAGTTACCCTGGGGGCAGAAACTATGGCTACACCTTC	CASSYPGGRNYGYTF
TRBV11-3	many	TRBJ2-7	15	TRBD2	TGTGCCAGCAGCTTAGGGAAGCGGGAGGTGGGCGAGCAGTACTTC	CASSLGKREVGEQYF
TRBV6-6	few	TRBJ2-1	14	.	TGTGCCAGCAGTTACTCGGACTGGATGAATGAGCAGTTCTTC	CASSYSDWMNEQFF
TRBV5-4	.	TRBJ2-5	15	.	TGTGCCAGCAGTCCCCAAGTTGGCGACCAAGAGACCCAGTACTTC	CASSPQVGDQETQYF
TRBV7-2	few	TRBJ2-2	15	TRBD1	TGTGCCAGCAGTTATACAGGGGGCGGCACCGGGGAGCTGTTTTTT	CASSYTGGGTGELFF
TRBV7-6	few	TRBJ2-2	21	TRBD2	TGTGCCAGCAGCCAAACACCGCCGGGACTAGCGGGGGTTACGAACACCGGGGAGCTGTTTTTT	CASSQTPPGLAGVTNTGELFF